A selection of T cell receptor beta chains follows, all from one sample in a study of blood T cell repertoires in COVID-19. Assay: immunoSEQ multiplex PCR; the TCRdb copy retains only in-frame clones and omits some. The sample has 150,000 or so clones, approximately 80% seen once. Source material: peripheral blood. Receptor source: an older woman with acute or convalescent COVID-19. CDR3s include the opening cysteine and the closing phenylalanine or tryptophan. A D gene is named only where the DNA matches it firmly. Some rows have no size entry. The others give once, few or many, or a class for an expanded clone.

TRBJ2-2,NA,TRBD1,TRBV7-8,CASSLYPGQDTGELFF,TGTGCCAGCAGCTTATACCCGGGACAGGACACCGGGGAGCTGTTTTTT
TRBJ2-3,few,TRBD2,TRBV3-1/TRBV3-2,CASSQVPSGGPGDTQYF,TGTGCCAGCAGCCAAGTCCCTAGCGGGGGGCCCGGGGATACGCAGTATTTT
TRBJ1-2,NA,NA,TRBV5-1,CASSLEDIYGYTF,TGCGCCAGCAGCTTGGAGGACATTTATGGCTACACCTTC
TRBJ1-4,few,TRBD1,TRBV29-1,CSVRTGGSEKLFF,TGCAGCGTTCGGACAGGGGGAAGTGAAAAACTGTTTTTT
TRBJ2-1,NA,NA,TRBV12-3/TRBV12-4,CASRQQGGEQFF,TGTGCCAGCAGACAACAGGGCGGTGAGCAGTTCTTC
TRBJ1-1,once,NA,TRBV6-5,CASSSLTGGTEAFF,TGTGCCAGCAGTTCCCTAACGGGGGGCACTGAAGCTTTCTTT
TRBJ1-5,NA,NA,TRBV6-6,CASSRDQPQHF,TGTGCCAGCAGTCGCGATCAGCCCCAGCATTTT
TRBJ2-1,NA,TRBD2,TRBV2,CASSEVRERGGGFF,TGTGCCAGCAGTGAAGTTCGAGAGCGGGGGGGAGGGTTCTTC
TRBJ1-4,NA,NA,TRBV6-1,CASTPPATNEKLFF,TGTGCCAGCACTCCCCCGGCAACTAATGAAAAACTGTTTTTT
TRBJ2-1,NA,TRBD1,TRBV14,CASSQEYSGGARRFF,TGTGCCAGCAGCCAAGAATATTCAGGGGGCGCCCGCCGGTTCTTC
TRBJ1-2,NA,NA,TRBV18,CASSSPPANYGYTF,TGTGCCAGCTCATCTCCCCCAGCTAACTATGGCTACACCTTC
TRBJ2-3,NA,NA,TRBV30,CAWTVTDTQYF,TGTGCCTGGACAGTCACAGATACGCAGTATTTT
TRBJ1-2,few,NA,TRBV5-1,CASSLQGNYGYTF,TGCGCCAGCAGCTTACAGGGAAACTATGGCTACACCTTC
TRBJ1-2,NA,TRBD1,TRBV4-2,CASSQGQGDNYGYTF,TGTGCCAGCAGCCAGGGACAGGGGGATAACTATGGCTACACCTTC
TRBJ1-6,NA,NA,TRBV10-3,CAISETGSPLHF,TGTGCCATCAGTGAGACAGGTTCACCCCTCCACTTT
TRBJ1-5,NA,TRBD1,TRBV28,CASSPPAGGRQPQHF,TGTGCCAGCAGTCCCCCCGCAGGGGGCCGTCAGCCCCAGCATTTT